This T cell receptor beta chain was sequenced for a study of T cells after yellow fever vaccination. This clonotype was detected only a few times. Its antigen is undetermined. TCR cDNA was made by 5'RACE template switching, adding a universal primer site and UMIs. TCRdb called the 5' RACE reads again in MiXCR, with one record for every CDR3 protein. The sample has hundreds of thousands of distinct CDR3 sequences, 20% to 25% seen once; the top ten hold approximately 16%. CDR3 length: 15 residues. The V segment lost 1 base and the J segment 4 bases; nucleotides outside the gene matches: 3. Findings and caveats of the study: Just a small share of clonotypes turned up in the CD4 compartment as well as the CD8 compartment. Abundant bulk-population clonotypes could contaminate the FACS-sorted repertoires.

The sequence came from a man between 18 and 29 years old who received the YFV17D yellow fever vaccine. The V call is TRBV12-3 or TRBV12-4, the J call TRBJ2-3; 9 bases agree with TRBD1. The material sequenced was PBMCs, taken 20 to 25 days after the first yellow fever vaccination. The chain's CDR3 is CASSLGDRVSDTQYF. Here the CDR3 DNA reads TGTGCCAGCAGTTTAGGGGACAGGGTCTCAGATACGCAGTATTTT.